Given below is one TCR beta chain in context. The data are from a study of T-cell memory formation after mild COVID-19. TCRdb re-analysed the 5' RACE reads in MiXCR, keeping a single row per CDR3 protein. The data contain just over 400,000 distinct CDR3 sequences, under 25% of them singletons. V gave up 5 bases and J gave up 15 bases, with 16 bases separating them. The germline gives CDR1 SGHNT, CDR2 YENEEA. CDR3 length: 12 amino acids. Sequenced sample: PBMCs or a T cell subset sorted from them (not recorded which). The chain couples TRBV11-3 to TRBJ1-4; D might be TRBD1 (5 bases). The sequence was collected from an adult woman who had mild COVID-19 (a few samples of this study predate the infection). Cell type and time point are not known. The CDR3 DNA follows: TGTGCCAGCAGCCCGCCTCAGGGACCGTTGTTTTTT. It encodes CASSPPQGPLFF. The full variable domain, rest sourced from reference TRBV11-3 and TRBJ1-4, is EAGVVQSPRYKIIEKKQPVAFWCNPISGHNTLYWYLQNLGQGPELLIRYENEEAVDDSQLPKDRFSAERLKGVDSTLKIQPAELGDSAVYLCASSPPQGPLFFGSGTQLSVL.